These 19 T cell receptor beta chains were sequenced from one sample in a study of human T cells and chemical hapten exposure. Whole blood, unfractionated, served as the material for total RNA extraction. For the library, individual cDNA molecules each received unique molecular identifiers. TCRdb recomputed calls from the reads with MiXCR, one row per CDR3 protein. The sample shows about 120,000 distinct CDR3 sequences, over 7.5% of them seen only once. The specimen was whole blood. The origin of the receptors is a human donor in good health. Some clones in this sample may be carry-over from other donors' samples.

The CDR3 here is CASSRYTGSNQPQHF. The CDR3 nucleotides read TGTGCCAGCAGCAGATACACAGGTAGCAATCAGCCCCAGCATTTT. V usage is TRBV5-5 and J usage is TRBJ1-5, with D perhaps TRBD1 (5 bases). V was cut by 4 bases and J by 0 bases, with 11 bases left in between. The germline gives CDR1 SGHKS, CDR2 YYEKEE (reference sequence). This CDR3 is built from 15 residues.

The CDR3 DNA follows: TGTGCCAGCAGCTTATTCGGGTTACCCACAGATACGCAGTATTTT. Protein product: CASSLFGLPTDTQYF. The genes are TRBV7-2 and TRBJ2-3; D uncertain. Germline values: CDR1 SGHTA, CDR2 FQGNSA. The CDR3 covers 15 residues. Trimming removed 2 bases from V and 2 bases from J, with 11 bases in between.

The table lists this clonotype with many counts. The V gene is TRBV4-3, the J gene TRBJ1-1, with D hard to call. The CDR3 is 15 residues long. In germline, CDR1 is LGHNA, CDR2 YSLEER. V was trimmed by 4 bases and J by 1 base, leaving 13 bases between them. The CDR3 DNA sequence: TGCGCCAGCAGCCTACTAACTGGTGGGAACACTGAAGCTTTCTTT. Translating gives CASSLLTGGNTEAFF.

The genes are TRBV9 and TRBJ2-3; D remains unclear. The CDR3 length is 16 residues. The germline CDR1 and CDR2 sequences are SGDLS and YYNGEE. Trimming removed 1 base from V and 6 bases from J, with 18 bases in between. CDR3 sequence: CASSVRTERSWDTQYF. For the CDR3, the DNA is TGTGCCAGCAGCGTAAGAACAGAAAGGTCTTGGGATACGCAGTATTTT.

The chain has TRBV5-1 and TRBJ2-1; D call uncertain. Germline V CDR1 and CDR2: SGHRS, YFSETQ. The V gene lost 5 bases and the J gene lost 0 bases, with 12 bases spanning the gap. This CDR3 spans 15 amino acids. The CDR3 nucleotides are TGCGCCAGCAGACCTGGCACCCCCTCCTACAATGAGCAGTTCTTC. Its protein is CASRPGTPSYNEQFF.

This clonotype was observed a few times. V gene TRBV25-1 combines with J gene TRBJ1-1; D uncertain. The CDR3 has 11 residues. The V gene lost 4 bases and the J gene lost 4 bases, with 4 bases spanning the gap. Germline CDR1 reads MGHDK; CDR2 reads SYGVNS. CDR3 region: CASSALTEAFF. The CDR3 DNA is TGTGCCAGCAGTGCCCTCACTGAAGCTTTCTTT.

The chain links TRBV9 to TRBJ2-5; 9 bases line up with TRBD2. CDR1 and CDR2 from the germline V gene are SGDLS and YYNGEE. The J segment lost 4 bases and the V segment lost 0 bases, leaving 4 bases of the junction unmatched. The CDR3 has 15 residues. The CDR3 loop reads CASSVGLAGVETQYF. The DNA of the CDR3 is TGTGCCAGCAGCGTAGGATTAGCGGGGGTAGAGACCCAGTACTTC.

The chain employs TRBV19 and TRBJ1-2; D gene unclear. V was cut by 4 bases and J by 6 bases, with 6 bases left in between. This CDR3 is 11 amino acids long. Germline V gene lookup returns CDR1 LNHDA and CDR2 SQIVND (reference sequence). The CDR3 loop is CASSRADGYTF. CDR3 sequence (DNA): TGTGCCAGTAGTAGGGCAGATGGCTACACCTTC.

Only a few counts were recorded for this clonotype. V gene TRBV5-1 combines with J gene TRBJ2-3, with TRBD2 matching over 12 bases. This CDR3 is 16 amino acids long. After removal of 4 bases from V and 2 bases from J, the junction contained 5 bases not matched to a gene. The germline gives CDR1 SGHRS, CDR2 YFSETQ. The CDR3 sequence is CASSVTSGSDTDTQYF. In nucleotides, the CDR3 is TGCGCCAGCAGCGTGACTAGCGGGAGCGACACAGATACGCAGTATTTT.

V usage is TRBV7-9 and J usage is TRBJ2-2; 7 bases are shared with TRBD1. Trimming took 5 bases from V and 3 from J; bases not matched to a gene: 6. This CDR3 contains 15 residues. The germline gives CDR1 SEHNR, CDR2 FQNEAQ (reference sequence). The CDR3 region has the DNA TGTGCCAGCAGCACACCGGGACAGCACACCGGGGAGCTGTTTTTT. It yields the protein CASSTPGQHTGELFF.

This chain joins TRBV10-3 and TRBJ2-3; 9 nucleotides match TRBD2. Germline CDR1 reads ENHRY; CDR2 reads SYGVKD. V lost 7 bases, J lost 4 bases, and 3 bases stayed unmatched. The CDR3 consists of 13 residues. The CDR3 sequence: CAIKIAGADTQYF. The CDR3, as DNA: TGTGCCATCAAAATAGCGGGAGCAGATACGCAGTATTTT.

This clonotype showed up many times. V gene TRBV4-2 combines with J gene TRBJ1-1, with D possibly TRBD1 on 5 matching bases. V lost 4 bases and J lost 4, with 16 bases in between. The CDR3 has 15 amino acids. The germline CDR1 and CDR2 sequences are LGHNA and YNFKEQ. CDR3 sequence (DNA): TGTGCCAGCAGCCCAGGAGGGGTGAGGAGCACTGAAGCTTTCTTT. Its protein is CASSPGGVRSTEAFF.

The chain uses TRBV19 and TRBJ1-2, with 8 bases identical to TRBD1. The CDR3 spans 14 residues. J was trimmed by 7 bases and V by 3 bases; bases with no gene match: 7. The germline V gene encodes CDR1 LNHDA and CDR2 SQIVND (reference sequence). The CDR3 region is CASSIQGQGSGYTF. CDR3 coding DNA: TGTGCCAGTAGTATCCAAGGACAGGGTAGTGGCTACACCTTC.

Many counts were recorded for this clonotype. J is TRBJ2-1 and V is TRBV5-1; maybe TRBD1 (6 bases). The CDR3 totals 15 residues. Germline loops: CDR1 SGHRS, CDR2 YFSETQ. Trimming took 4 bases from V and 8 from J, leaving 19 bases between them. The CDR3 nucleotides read TGCGCCAGCAGCACTTCCAGGGGCCTTTTGGATGAGCAGTTCTTC. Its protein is CASSTSRGLLDEQFF.

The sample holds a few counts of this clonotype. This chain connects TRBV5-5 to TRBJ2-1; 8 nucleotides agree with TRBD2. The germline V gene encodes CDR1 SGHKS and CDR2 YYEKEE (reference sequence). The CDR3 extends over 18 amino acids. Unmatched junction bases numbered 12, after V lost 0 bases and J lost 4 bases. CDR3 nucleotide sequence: TGTGCCAGCAGCTTGGAGGGTAGCGGGGCCCGCTATTACAATGAGCAGTTCTTC. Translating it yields CASSLEGSGARYYNEQFF.

CDR3 coding DNA: TGTGCCAGCAGTCTTAGGTGGGATCTCACAGATACGCAGTATTTT. Its translation is CASSLRWDLTDTQYF. The chain uses TRBV27 and TRBJ2-3; the D is unclear. Between the trimmed V and J ends, which lost 5 bases and 2 bases, there was a span of 14 bases. The germline gives CDR1 MNHEY, CDR2 SMNVEV (reference sequence). The CDR3 contains 15 residues.

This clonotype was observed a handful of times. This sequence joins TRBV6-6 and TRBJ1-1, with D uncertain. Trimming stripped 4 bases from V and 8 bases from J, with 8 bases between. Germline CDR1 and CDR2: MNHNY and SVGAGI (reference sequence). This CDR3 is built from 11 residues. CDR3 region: CASSLALEAFF. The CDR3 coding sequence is TGTGCCAGCAGTTTGGCTCTCGAAGCTTTCTTT.

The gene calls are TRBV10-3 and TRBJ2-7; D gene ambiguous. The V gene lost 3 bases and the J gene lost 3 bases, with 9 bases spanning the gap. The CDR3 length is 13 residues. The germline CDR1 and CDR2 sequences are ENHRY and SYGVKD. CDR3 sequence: CAISEGWIYEQYF. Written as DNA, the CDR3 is TGTGCCATCAGTGAAGGCTGGATCTACGAGCAGTACTTC.

CDR3 nucleotide sequence: TGTGCCAGCAACCGACTAGCGGCTATCCATGAGCAGTTCTTC. Residues: CASNRLAAIHEQFF. The chain is built from TRBV27 and TRBJ2-1, with TRBD2 matching over 9 bases. V dropped 7 bases and J dropped 8; count of bases not matched to a gene: 9. From germline, CDR1 is MNHEY and CDR2 SMNVEV (reference sequence). This CDR3 has 14 residues.